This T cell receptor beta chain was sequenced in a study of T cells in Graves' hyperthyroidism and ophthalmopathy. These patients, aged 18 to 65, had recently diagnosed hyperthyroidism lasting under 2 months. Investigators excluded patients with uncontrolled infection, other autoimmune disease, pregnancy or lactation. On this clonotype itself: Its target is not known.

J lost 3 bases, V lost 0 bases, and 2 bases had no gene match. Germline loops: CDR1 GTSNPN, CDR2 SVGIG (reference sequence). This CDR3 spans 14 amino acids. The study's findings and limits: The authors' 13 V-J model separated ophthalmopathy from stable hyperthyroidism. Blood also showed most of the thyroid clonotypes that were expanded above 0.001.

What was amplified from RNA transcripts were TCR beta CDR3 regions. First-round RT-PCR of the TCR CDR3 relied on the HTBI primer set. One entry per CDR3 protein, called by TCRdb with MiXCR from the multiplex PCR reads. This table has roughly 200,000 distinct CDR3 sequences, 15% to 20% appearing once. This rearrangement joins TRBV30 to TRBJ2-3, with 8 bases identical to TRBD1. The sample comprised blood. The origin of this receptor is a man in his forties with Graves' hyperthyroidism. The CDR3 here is CAWSVQGVTDTQYF. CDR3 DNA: TGTGCCTGGAGTGTACAGGGGGTAACAGATACGCAGTATTTT. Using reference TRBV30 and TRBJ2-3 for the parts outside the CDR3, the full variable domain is SQTIHQWPATLVQPVGSPLSLECTVEGTSNPNLYWYRQAAGRGLQLLFYSVGIGQISSEVPQNLSASRPQDRQFILSSKKLLLSDSGFYLCAWSVQGVTDTQYFGPGTRLTVL.